The present entry profiles one T cell receptor (beta chain) with its context. Its antigen remains unidentified. An end of the junction does not agree with germline; a read error may underlie this. The data belong to a study of cytomegalovirus exposure and HLA in healthy donors. Study conclusions and caveats: Of the V segments, some could not be distinguished, including TRBV6-2 and TRBV6-3, and were excluded. From TCR beta sequences, most subjects' HLA-A and HLA-B alleles were reportedly predicted accurately.

In nominal health when sampled, donors likely had unrecorded immune exposures nonetheless. The CDR3 is 15 residues long. From germline, CDR1 is KGHSH and CDR2 LQKENI. This PCR relied on a set of 60 Vbeta primers and 13 Jbeta primers. Assay: immunoSEQ multiplex PCR; the TCRdb copy retains only in-frame clones and omits some. The table records fewer than 200,000 clones, 68% of them present only once. This rearrangement joins TRBV18 to TRBJ1-5; D is uncertain. The TCR comes from a woman aged 40 to 50 in good health and CMV-seropositive. The sample consisted of PBMCs. The CDR3 here is CASSRNSGSNQPQNF. CDR3 in DNA: TGTGCCAGCTCACGCAATTCGGGTAGCAATCAGCCCCAGAATTTT.